Below, one T cell receptor (beta chain) is given with its context. Its antigen remains unidentified. The record originates from a study of Ad26.COV2.S vaccination and SARS-CoV-2 variants. On the study more broadly: Ad26.COV2.S given intramuscularly, once or twice 56 days apart. General study results and limits: After vaccination, reports described spike-specific CD8+ and CD4+ T cell responses as showing substantial breadth. Vaccine and placebo groups showed comparable non-spike TCR breadth.

Libraries were prepared by immunoSEQ multiplex PCR; TCRdb keeps only in-frame clonotypes and omits some of them. The sample shows about 250,000 clones, over 75% of them seen only once. Regarding treatment: 15 to 20 received Ad26.COV2.S at low or high dose, single or two shots; five or six received placebo; per-sample allocation not given. After the first vaccine or placebo injection, samples were drawn on day 63. The germline gives CDR1 MNHNS, CDR2 SASEGT. The CDR3 runs 13 residues. Trimming cost V 1 base and J 4 bases, with 7 bases left between them. The TCR was taken from a person between 18 and 65 years old who received the Ad26.COV2.S COVID-19 vaccine or a placebo. The chain uses TRBV6-1 and TRBJ1-1; weak D call: TRBD1 (5 bases). Sample: peripheral blood, taken in a trial of Ad26.COV2.S vaccine versus placebo. The DNA for the CDR3 is TGTGCCAGCAGTGAAGTAGGGGTCACTGAAGCTTTCTTT. It yields the protein CASSEVGVTEAFF.